The following is a T cell receptor beta chain sequence with its context. Its antigen is still unknown. These data originate in a study of T cell responses to AZD1222 COVID-19 vaccine. Study-level findings and limits: Spike-specific TCR breadth and depth rose after two AZD1222 doses.

The data were produced by immunoSEQ multiplex PCR, yet TCRdb's version contains in-frame clones alone and is incomplete. The repertoire holds 100,000 to 150,000 clones, with around 87% as singletons. This TCR was recovered from an adult in good health. The input for sequencing was peripheral blood, taken on day 0 of AZD1222 vaccination.

CDR3 in amino acids: CASSQDLARGGYTF. DNA for the CDR3: TGTGCCAGCAGCCAAGATCTTGCCAGGGGTGGCTACACCTTC. The chain is built from TRBV3-1 (or the pseudogene TRBV3-2) and TRBJ1-2; TRBD1 is a possible D gene (6 bases). This CDR3 has 14 amino acids. Trimming stripped 0 bases from V and 7 bases from J, with 12 bases between. Germline values: CDR1 LGHDT, CDR2 YNNKEL (reference sequence).